This T cell receptor (beta chain) comes out of a study of cytomegalovirus exposure and HLA in healthy donors. The CDR3 contains 16 residues. Germline CDR1 and CDR2: LNHDA and SQIVND (reference sequence). V dropped 7 bases and J dropped 1 base, with 19 bases sitting between them. Amplification used 60 Vbeta primers and 13 Jbeta primers. Only in-frame clones appear in the TCRdb table, and some are missing; sequencing was by immunoSEQ multiplex PCR. In the table there are about 180,000 clones, around 80% of which are singletons. The rearrangement uses TRBV19 and TRBJ1-1; D is undetermined. The source material was PBMCs. This TCR derives from a girl aged 2 to 10 in good health and CMV-seropositive. The CDR3 region has the DNA TGTGCCAGTACGGTCCGAAGTCCACCCCAGAACACTGAAGCTTTCTTT. Translating gives CASTVRSPPQNTEAFF.